The next 6 T cell receptor beta chains were all read from a single sample in a study of T cell responses to AZD1222 COVID-19 vaccine. Clones were read by immunoSEQ multiplex PCR, and TCRdb kept only the in-frame ones, dropping some. This sample has approximately 150,000 clones, with approximately 90% found just once. This sample comprised peripheral blood, obtained on day 0 of AZD1222 vaccination. The receptors come from an adult in good health.

V gene TRBV3-1 (or the pseudogene TRBV3-2) combines with J gene TRBJ1-6; the D is unclear. Germline assignment: CDR1 LGHDT and CDR2 YNNKEL (reference sequence). The CDR3 has 13 residues. Trimming left V 2 bases short and J 8 bases short, with 7 bases between. CDR3 DNA sequence: TGTGCCAGCAGCCAAACCCCTCATTCACCCCTCCACTTT. This gives the protein CASSQTPHSPLHF.

This clone is a singleton in its sample. The chain links TRBV27 to TRBJ1-5; D is unclear. Trimming removed 6 bases from V and 0 bases from J, with 18 bases in between. The V gene's germline CDR1 is MNHEY and CDR2 SMNVEV (reference sequence). The CDR3 runs 17 residues. The DNA for the CDR3 is TGTGCCAGCAGGCCCCTTGTAGGTCTTTATAGCAATCAGCCCCAGCATTTT. It codes for CASRPLVGLYSNQPQHF.

This chain connects TRBV19 to TRBJ2-1; no firm D call. CDR1 and CDR2 from the germline V gene are LNHDA and SQIVND (reference sequence). V was cut by 9 bases and J by 8 bases, with 11 bases left in between. The CDR3 is 11 amino acids. CDR3: CASASAHEQFF. The CDR3 region has the DNA TGTGCCAGCGCTAGTGCCCATGAGCAGTTCTTC.

The chain couples TRBV6-5 to TRBJ2-1; D is undetermined. This CDR3 contains 13 residues. The germline V and J ends were trimmed by 3 bases and 4 bases, with 7 bases remaining between them. Germline values: CDR1 MNHEY, CDR2 SVGAGI. CDR3 sequence reads: CASSYTGYNEQFF. The CDR3 DNA is TGTGCCAGCAGTTATACGGGTTACAATGAGCAGTTCTTC.

The CDR3: CASSRTGEQYF. The CDR3 DNA reads TGTGCCAGCAGTCGGACGGGAGAGCAGTACTTC. The rearrangement uses TRBV6-5 and TRBJ2-7; weak D call: TRBD2 (5 bases). This CDR3 has 11 residues. Germline assignment: CDR1 MNHEY and CDR2 SVGAGI. The V end lost 5 bases, the J end lost 7 bases, and 9 bases lay between the germline ends.

The V call is TRBV9, the J call TRBJ1-4, with D hard to call. The V gene lost 4 bases and the J gene lost 4 bases, with 14 bases spanning the gap. Germline V CDR1 and CDR2: SGDLS, YYNGEE. The CDR3 is 15 amino acids. The CDR3 here is CASSSSFGVNEKLFF. The CDR3 DNA reads as TGTGCCAGCAGCTCCTCTTTCGGCGTTAATGAAAAACTGTTTTTT.